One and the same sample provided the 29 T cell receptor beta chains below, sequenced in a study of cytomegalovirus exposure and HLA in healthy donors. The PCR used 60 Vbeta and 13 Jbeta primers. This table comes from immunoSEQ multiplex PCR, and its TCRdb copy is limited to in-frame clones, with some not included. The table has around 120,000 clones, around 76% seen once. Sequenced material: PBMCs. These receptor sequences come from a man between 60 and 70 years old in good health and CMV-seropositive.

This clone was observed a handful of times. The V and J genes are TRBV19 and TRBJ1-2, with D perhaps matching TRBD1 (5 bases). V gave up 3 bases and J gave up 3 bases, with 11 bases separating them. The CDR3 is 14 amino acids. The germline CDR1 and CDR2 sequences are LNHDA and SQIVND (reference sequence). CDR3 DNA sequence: TGTGCCAGTAGTATCCGGTCGGGGGACTATGGCTACACCTTC. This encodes CASSIRSGDYGYTF.

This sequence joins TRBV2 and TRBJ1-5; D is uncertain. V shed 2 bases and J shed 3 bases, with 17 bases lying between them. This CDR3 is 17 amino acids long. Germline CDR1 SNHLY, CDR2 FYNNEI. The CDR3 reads CASSETLGPGDNQPQHF. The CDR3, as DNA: TGTGCCAGCAGTGAAACGCTGGGTCCCGGGGACAATCAGCCCCAGCATTTT.

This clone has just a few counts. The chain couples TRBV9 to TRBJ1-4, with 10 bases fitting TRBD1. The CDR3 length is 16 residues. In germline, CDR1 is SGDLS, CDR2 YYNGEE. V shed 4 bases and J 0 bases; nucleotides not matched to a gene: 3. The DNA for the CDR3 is TGTGCCAGCAGCCCCGGACAGGGGGCAACTAATGAAAAACTGTTTTTT. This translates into CASSPGQGATNEKLFF.

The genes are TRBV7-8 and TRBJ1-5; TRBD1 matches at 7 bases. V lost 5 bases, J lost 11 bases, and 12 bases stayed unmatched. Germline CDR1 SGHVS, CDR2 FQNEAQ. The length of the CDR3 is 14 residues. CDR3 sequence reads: CASSTGDGTRSQHF. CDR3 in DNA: TGTGCCAGCAGCACAGGGGACGGAACGAGGTCCCAGCATTTT.

CDR3 sequence reads: CSVEGAGRGYTF. CDR3 sequence (DNA): TGCAGCGTTGAAGGTGCAGGGCGCGGCTACACCTTC. The chain is built from TRBV29-1 and TRBJ1-2, with D tentatively TRBD1 (5 bases). Trimming took 1 base from V and 8 from J, leaving 11 bases between them. Germline V gene data show CDR1 as SQVTM and CDR2 as ANQGSEA. The CDR3 contains 12 residues.

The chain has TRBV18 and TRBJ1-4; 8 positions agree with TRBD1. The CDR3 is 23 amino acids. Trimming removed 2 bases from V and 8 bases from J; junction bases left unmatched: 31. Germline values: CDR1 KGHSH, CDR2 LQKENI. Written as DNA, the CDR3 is TGTGCCAGCTCACCAATCCCCCGAGTCTACGCCCCCTCTACGACAGGGGCCTACGAAAAACTGTTTTTT. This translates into CASSPIPRVYAPSTTGAYEKLFF.

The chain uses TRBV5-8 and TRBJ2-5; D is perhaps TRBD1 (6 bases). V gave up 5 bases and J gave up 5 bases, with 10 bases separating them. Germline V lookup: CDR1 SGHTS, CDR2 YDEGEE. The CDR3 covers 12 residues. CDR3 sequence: CASRYREETQYF. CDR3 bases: TGTGCCAGCAGGTACAGGGAGGAGACCCAGTACTTC.

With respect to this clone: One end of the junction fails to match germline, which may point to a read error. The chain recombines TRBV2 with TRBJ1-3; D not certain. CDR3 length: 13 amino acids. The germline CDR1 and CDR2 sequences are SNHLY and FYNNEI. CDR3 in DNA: TGTGCCAGCAGTGAAGCGCTTTTTGGGAGGGTGAATTTT. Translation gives CASSEALFGRVNF.

The CDR3 sequence is CASSLVSGVSYEQYF. CDR3 bases: TGTGCCAGCAGCTTAGTTAGCGGGGTCTCCTACGAGCAGTACTTC. The chain links TRBV7-9 to TRBJ2-7; 8 nucleotides agree with TRBD2. The CDR3 has 15 residues. The junction had 2 bases not matched to a gene; V was cut back by 1 base and J by 0 bases. The V gene's germline CDR1 is SEHNR and CDR2 FQNEAQ (reference sequence).

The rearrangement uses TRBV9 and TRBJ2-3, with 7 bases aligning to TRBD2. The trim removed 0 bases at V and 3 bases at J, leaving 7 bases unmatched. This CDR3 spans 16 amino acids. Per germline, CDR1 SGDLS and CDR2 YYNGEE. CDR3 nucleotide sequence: TGTGCCAGCAGCGTAGATTGGGGGAGGGAGACAGATACGCAGTATTTT. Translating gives CASSVDWGRETDTQYF.

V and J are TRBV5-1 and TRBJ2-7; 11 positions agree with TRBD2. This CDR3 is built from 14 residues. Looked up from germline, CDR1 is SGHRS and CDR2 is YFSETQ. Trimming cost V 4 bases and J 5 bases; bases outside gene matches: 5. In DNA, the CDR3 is TGCGCCAGCAGCGACACTAGCGGGGGCGACGAGCAGTACTTC. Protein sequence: CASSDTSGGDEQYF.

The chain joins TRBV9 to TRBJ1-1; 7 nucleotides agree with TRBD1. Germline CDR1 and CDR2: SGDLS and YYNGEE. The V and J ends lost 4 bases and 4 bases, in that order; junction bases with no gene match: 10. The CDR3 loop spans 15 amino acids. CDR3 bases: TGTGCCAGCAGCCCTAGACAGGGCGAGGGCACTGAAGCTTTCTTT. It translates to CASSPRQGEGTEAFF. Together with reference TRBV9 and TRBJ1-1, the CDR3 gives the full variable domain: DSGVTQTPKHLITATGQRVTLRCSPRSGDLSVYWYQQSLDQGLQFLIQYYNGEERAKGNILERFSAQQFPDLHSELNLSSLELGDSALYFCASSPRQGEGTEAFFGQGTRLTVV.

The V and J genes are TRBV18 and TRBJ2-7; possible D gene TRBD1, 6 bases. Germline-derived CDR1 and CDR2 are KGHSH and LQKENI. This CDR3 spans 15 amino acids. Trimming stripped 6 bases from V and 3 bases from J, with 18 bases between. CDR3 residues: CASSLDRTVSYEQYF. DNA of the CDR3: TGTGCCAGCTCCCTCGACAGGACCGTGAGCTACGAGCAGTACTTC.

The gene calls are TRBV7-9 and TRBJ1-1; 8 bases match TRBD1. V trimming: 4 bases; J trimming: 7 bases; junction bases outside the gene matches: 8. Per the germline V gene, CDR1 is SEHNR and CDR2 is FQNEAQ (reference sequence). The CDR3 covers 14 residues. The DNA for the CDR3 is TGTGCCAGCAGCTCACGGACAGGGAGGTTTGAAGCTTTCTTT. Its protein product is CASSSRTGRFEAFF.

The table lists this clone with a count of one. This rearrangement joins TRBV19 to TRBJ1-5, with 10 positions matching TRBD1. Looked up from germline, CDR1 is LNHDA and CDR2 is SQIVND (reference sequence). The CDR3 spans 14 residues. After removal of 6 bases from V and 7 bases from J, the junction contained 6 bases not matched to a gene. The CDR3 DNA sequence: TGTGCCAGTAGGCCAGACAGGGGGCGGCAGCCCCAGCATTTT. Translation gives CASRPDRGRQPQHF.

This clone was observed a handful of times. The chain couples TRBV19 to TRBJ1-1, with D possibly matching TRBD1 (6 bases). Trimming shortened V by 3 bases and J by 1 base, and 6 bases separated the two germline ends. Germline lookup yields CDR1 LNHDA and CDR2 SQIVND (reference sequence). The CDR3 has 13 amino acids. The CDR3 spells CASSIRGNTEAFF. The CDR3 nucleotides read TGTGCCAGTAGTATCAGGGGGAACACTGAAGCTTTCTTT.

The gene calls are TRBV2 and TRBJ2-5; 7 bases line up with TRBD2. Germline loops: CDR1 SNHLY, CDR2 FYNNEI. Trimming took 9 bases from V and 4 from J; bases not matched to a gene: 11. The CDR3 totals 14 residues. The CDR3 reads CARSAGDRGETQYF. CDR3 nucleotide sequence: TGTGCCAGATCGGCGGGAGATAGGGGAGAGACCCAGTACTTC.

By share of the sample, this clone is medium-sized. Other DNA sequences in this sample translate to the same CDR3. Here the CDR3 DNA reads TGTGCCTGGACCCTCGGGGGGGAGGACGTCGGGGAGCTGTTTTTT. This encodes CAWTLGGEDVGELFF. This chain joins TRBV30 and TRBJ2-2; 8 nucleotides line up with TRBD2. The germline V gene encodes CDR1 GTSNPN and CDR2 SVGIG (reference sequence). The V gene end was trimmed by 4 bases and the J gene end by 7 bases; junction bases not matched to a gene: 11. The CDR3 runs 15 residues.

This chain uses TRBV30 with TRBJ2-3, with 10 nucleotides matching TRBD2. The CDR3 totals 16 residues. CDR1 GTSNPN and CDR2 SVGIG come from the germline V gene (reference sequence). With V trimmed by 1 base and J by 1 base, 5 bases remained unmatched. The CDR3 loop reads CAWSADGLAGTDTQYF. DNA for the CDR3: TGTGCCTGGAGTGCAGATGGACTAGCGGGCACAGATACGCAGTATTTT.

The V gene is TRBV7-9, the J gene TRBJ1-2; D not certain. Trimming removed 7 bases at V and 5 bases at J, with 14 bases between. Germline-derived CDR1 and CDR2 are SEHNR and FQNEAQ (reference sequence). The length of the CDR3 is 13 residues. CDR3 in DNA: TGTGCCAGCACATCTCAGGCAGGTTATGGCTACACCTTC. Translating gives CASTSQAGYGYTF.

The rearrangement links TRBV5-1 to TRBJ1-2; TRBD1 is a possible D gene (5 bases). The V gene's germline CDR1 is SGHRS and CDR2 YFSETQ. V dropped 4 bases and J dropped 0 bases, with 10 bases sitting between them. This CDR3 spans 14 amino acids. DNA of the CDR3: TGCGCCAGCAGCCCCGCCAGGGCTAACTATGGCTACACCTTC. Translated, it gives CASSPARANYGYTF.

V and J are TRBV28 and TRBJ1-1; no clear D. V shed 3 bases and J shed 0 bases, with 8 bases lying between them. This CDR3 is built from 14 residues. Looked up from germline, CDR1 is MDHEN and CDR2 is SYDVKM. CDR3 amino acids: CASSFLPVNTEAFF. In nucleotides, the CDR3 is TGTGCCAGCAGTTTTCTCCCAGTGAACACTGAAGCTTTCTTT.

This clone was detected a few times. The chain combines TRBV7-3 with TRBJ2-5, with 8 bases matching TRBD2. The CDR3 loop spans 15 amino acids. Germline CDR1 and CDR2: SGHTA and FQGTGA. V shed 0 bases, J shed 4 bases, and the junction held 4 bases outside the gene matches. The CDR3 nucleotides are TGTGCCAGCAGCTTAACAGGACTAGCAGGAGAGACCCAGTACTTC. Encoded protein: CASSLTGLAGETQYF.

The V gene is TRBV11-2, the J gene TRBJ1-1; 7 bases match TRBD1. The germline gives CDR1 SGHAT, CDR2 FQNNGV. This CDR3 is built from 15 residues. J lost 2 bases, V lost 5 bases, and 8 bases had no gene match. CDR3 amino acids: CASSPWDSLNTEAFF. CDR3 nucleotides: TGTGCCAGCAGCCCTTGGGACAGCCTTAACACTGAAGCTTTCTTT. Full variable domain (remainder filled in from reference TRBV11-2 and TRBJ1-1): EAGVAQSPRYKIIEKRQSVAFWCNPISGHATLYWYQQILGQGPKLLIQFQNNGVVDDSQLPKDRFSAERLKGVDSTLKIQPAKLEDSAVYLCASSPWDSLNTEAFFGQGTRLTVV.

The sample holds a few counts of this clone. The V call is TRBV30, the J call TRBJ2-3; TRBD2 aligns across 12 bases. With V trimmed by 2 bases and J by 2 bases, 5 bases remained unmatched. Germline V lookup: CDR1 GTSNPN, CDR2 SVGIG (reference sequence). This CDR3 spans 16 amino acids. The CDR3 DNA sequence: TGTGCCTGGAGTAAAGGACTAGCGGGGAACACAGATACGCAGTATTTT. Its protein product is CAWSKGLAGNTDTQYF.

This CDR3 reads CASSLEQGTGELFF. The CDR3 DNA is TGCGCCAGCAGCTTGGAACAGGGGACCGGGGAGCTGTTTTTT. The chain is built from TRBV5-1 and TRBJ2-2; 7 bases line up with TRBD1. The CDR3 consists of 14 residues. Germline V gives CDR1 SGHRS, CDR2 YFSETQ. Trimming took 0 bases from V and 5 from J; bases not matched to a gene: 1.

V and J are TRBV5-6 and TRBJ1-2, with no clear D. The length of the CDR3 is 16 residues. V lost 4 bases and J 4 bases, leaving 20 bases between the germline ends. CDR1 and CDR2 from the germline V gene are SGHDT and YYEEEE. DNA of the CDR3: TGTGCCAGCAGCCGAAGGGAGGGAGGATCGGTCTATGGCTACACCTTC. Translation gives CASSRREGGSVYGYTF.

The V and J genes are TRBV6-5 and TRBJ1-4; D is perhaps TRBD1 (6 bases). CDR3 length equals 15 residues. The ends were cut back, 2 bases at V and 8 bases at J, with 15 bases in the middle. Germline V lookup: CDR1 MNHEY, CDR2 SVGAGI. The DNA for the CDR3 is TGTGCCAGCAGTTACGGGTCTCCGAGGGGGGAAAAACTGTTTTTT. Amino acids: CASSYGSPRGEKLFF.

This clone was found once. CDR3 region: CAISDHALAGGREQFF. CDR3 sequence (DNA): TGTGCCATCAGTGACCATGCACTAGCGGGAGGGCGGGAGCAGTTCTTC. The chain joins TRBV10-3 to TRBJ2-1; 13 positions agree with TRBD2. Germline CDR1 reads ENHRY; CDR2 reads SYGVKD. The CDR3 has 16 residues. V shed 3 bases and J 10 bases; nucleotides not matched to a gene: 9.